The rows below give T cell receptor beta chains drawn from one sample of a study of CD8+CD57+ T cells in acquired aplastic anemia. TCRdb analysed the reads with MiXCR anew, one entry per CDR3 protein. This table holds tens of thousands of distinct CDR3 sequences, 55% to 75% found once. The material sequenced was sorted CD4+, CD8+, or CD8+CD57+ T cells (not recorded which) from PBMCs. The receptors were sampled from a human donor with aplastic anemia. CDR3s leave out the opening cysteine and the closing phenylalanine or tryptophan. Not every row has a clone size; where given, it reads once, few, many or a size class.

>TRBV10-3|NA|TRBJ2-3
AIRVDRARTDTQY
>TRBV19|many|TRBJ1-4
ASSMDRDSEKLF
>TRBV10-3|NA|TRBJ1-6
AISETGGRGSPLH
>TRBV2|NA|TRBJ2-5
ASRRTSNQETQY
>TRBV7-9|NA|TRBJ2-7
ASNLHASGSDEQY
>TRBV28|NA|TRBJ2-4
ASSMTGAKNIQY
>TRBV7-3|many|TRBJ2-5
ASSPLGGAETQY
>TRBV20-1|NA|TRBJ1-6
SAARGGGGSPLH
>TRBV7-9|NA|TRBJ1-2
ASSFLGTSIYGYT
>TRBV19|NA|TRBJ2-1
ASQRGGLDEQF
>TRBV6-5|NA|TRBJ1-1
ASSYGGNTEAF
>TRBV2|NA|TRBJ2-6
ASSSQGTGANVLT
>TRBV7-9|NA|TRBJ1-2
ASSWSDALCCT
>TRBV19|NA|TRBJ1-6
ASSRRGVSPLH
>TRBV14|NA|TRBJ1-2
ASREGEGYT
>TRBV24-1|once|TRBJ1-1
ATSDPRQGQNTEAF
>TRBV2|NA|TRBJ2-7
ANPTGPFSYEQY
>TRBV20-1|NA|TRBJ1-2
SARDPETGRGYT
>TRBV19|NA|TRBJ1-1
ATGGTEAF
>TRBV28|few|TRBJ2-7
ASSVLDTLSYEQY
>TRBV27|once|TRBJ2-1
ASKDPGRSYNEQF
>TRBV7-9|NA|TRBJ1-1
ASSLGQLEAF
>TRBV5-4|NA|TRBJ1-1
ASSLTGTTEAF
>TRBV7-9|NA|TRBJ1-2
ASRTDVAGYT
>TRBV19|NA|TRBJ1-6
ATMDRGLPPLH
>TRBV20-1|once|TRBJ2-5
SASVGGLAGGETQY
>TRBV20-1|NA|TRBJ1-6
SASPSSRNNSPLH
>TRBV19|NA|TRBJ1-2
ASSIATYGYT
>TRBV15|NA|TRBJ2-7
ATSPDLGYEQY
>TRBV29-1|once|TRBJ1-2
SVEVPGARPYGYT
>TRBV10-3|NA|TRBJ2-6
AISVGQGRTSGANVLT
>TRBV24-1|NA|TRBJ2-1
ATSGRTGLSYNEQF
>TRBV11-2|few|TRBJ2-7
ASSHTGTSGGAYEQY
>TRBV11-2|many|TRBJ2-1
ASSPGAVPPNWYNEQF
>TRBV9|NA|TRBJ2-1
ASSEGLAGGNEQF
>TRBV10-2|once|TRBJ1-5
ASTPGQGSNQPQH
>TRBV7-9|NA|TRBJ1-6
ASSPLLNSPLH
>TRBV19|NA|TRBJ2-6
ASGTGGWSGANVLT
>TRBV5-4|NA|TRBJ2-7
ASSTGQGDEQY
>TRBV19|NA|TRBJ2-1
ASSTGTGVSNEQF
>TRBV11-2|NA|TRBJ1-5
ASSLEQGGPQPQH
>TRBV14|once|TRBJ1-1
ASSQFQDGYTEAF
>TRBV6-1|NA|TRBJ2-1
ASSEVGVPSFNEQF
>TRBV9|few|TRBJ2-3
ASSERDRADTQY
>TRBV2|NA|TRBJ1-1
ASSKGESNTEAF
>TRBV7-9|NA|TRBJ1-4
ASSLVRGKEKLF
>TRBV15|NA|TRBJ2-5
ATSTGTWTGPSTQY
>TRBV30|NA|TRBJ2-3
AWSGEGQGGTDTQY
>TRBV7-9|NA|TRBJ1-2
ASSKQRGDYGYT
>TRBV29-1|NA|TRBJ2-7
SVGASGTYEQY
>TRBV7-3|NA|TRBJ2-1
TSSLKGLAGGGVNYNEQF
>TRBV24-1|NA|TRBJ2-1
ATRIDLTSMTSNEQF
>TRBV9|NA|TRBJ2-7
ASSVAEGGRYEQY
>TRBV5-4|NA|TRBJ2-3
ASSLEEGAGDTQY
>TRBV24-1|NA|TRBJ2-1
ATSDPGQYNEQF
>TRBV24-1|few|TRBJ1-6
ATSEGNGNSPLH
>TRBV7-3|NA|TRBJ2-1
ASGTSGGNEQF
>TRBV2|NA|TRBJ1-4
ASSEQGPWVNEKLF
>TRBV19|few|TRBJ1-1
ASSIVGGTEAF